This paragraph covers one T cell receptor (beta chain) sequence. Its antigen is not known. Looked up from germline, CDR1 is MDHEN and CDR2 is SYDVKM. Trimming removed 2 bases at V and 7 bases at J, with 12 bases between. CDR3 length: 14 amino acids. Measured with immunoSEQ multiplex PCR; TCRdb has only the in-frame clones, and not every one. The data contain approximately 90,000 clones, 75% to 90% of them singletons. The data belong to a study of glioma-infiltrating T cells after dendritic cell vaccination. Study-wide points: Few patients contributed both blood and tumor specimens.

Regarding time point: after dendritic cell vaccination, including at tumor progression/relapse. The clonotype originates from a human donor with glioblastoma. The chain links TRBV28 to TRBJ1-5; D is unresolved. This sample comprised blood, obtained after dendritic cell vaccination. The CDR3 loop is CASSLRPGRQPQHF. The CDR3 DNA is TGTGCCAGCAGTTTAAGGCCCGGGAGACAGCCCCAGCATTTT.